The 12 T cell receptor beta chains below all came from one sample that was sequenced in a study of regulatory T cells in long-lasting Graves disease. Time point denoted: newly diagnosed GD, antithyroid drugs for less than 3 months. RNA isolated from PBMCs was used to make the TCR library. The TCR beta library used iRepertoire HTBI primers with Arm-PCR amplification of CDR3. TCRdb reprocessed the multiplex PCR reads with MiXCR, giving one entry per CDR3 protein. The repertoire holds approximately 230,000 distinct CDR3 sequences, with around 20% as singletons. The material was peripheral blood mononuclear cells (PBMCs), obtained at new diagnosis, from a patient treated with antithyroid drugs. These receptor sequences come from a female donor with Graves disease.

The V and J genes are TRBV12-3 or TRBV12-4 and TRBJ1-2; 7 nucleotides line up with TRBD1. The ends lost 0 bases at V and 4 bases at J; junction bases unmatched: 2. The CDR3 extends over 14 amino acids. The CDR3 DNA reads as TGTGCCAGCAGTTTAGCAGGGGGCAGCTATGGCTACACCTTC. The encoded protein is CASSLAGGSYGYTF.

In its sample, this clonotype was seen many times. The chain uses TRBV5-6 and TRBJ1-1, with D possibly TRBD1 on 5 matching bases. CDR1 is SGHDT and CDR2 is YYEEEE in the germline V gene. V gave up 5 bases and J gave up 3 bases, with 20 bases separating them. The CDR3 extends over 16 amino acids. The CDR3 sequence is CASRQTALEGDTEAFF. CDR3 in DNA: TGTGCCAGCAGGCAGACAGCTCTCGAGGGAGACACTGAAGCTTTCTTT.

The V call is TRBV9, the J call TRBJ1-5; maybe TRBD1 (5 bases). Trimming removed 2 bases from V and 3 bases from J, with 9 bases in between. CDR3 length: 14 amino acids. CDR1 is SGDLS and CDR2 is YYNGEE in the germline V gene. The CDR3 DNA is TGTGCCAGCAGCGTCGGGACCGACAATCAGCCCCAGCATTTT. Translated, it gives CASSVGTDNQPQHF.

A few counts support this clonotype. The DNA for the CDR3 is TGTGCCAGCAGCCAAGATATCTGGCTAGCGGGAGAGAACGACTACGAGCAGTACTTC. Protein product: CASSQDIWLAGENDYEQYF. V gene TRBV4-2 combines with J gene TRBJ2-7; 10 bases are a match to TRBD2. The CDR3 has 19 amino acids. The germline V gene has CDR1 LGHNA and CDR2 YNFKEQ. The J segment lost 3 bases and the V segment lost 0 bases, leaving 14 bases of the junction unmatched.

This clonotype was counted a few times. A much larger clone lies one base from this, so it may be a read error. The chain joins TRBV3-1 to TRBJ2-1; 9 nucleotides line up with TRBD2. CDR1 and CDR2 from the germline V gene are LGHDT and YNNKEL (reference sequence). This CDR3 comprises 15 residues. Trimming took 4 bases from V and 7 from J; bases not matched to a gene: 8. In nucleotides, the CDR3 is TGTGCCAGCAGCCTGGCGGGAGGGTCCGGGAATGAGCAGTTCTTC. Amino acids: CASSLAGGSGNEQFF.

This clonotype was counted many times. This chain uses TRBV6-9 with TRBJ2-1, with a weak D call TRBD2 (6 bases). The V gene's germline CDR1 is MNHGY and CDR2 SVAAGI. CDR3 length: 16 amino acids. V lost 3 bases to trimming and J lost 5 bases, with 17 bases between them. This CDR3 reads CASSYSSPGLNNEQFF. In nucleotides, the CDR3 is TGTGCCAGCAGTTACTCAAGCCCGGGACTGAACAATGAGCAGTTCTTC.

This clonotype has just a few counts. The V gene is TRBV7-2, the J gene TRBJ1-2, with D possibly matching TRBD1 (5 bases). V lost 1 base to trimming and J lost 5 bases, with 8 bases between them. Germline CDR1 is SGHTA and CDR2 is FQGNSA. This CDR3 comprises 13 residues. In DNA, the CDR3 is TGTGCCAGCAGCTTAGTGACAGAATATGGCTACACCTTC. This encodes CASSLVTEYGYTF.

This clonotype was detected ten times or more. J is TRBJ1-6 and V is TRBV28; 7 bases align to TRBD1. This CDR3 contains 14 residues. Germline loops: CDR1 MDHEN, CDR2 SYDVKM. The V gene end was trimmed by 7 bases and the J gene end by 5 bases; junction bases not matched to a gene: 5. The CDR3 sequence is CASIPGTDNSPLHF. In DNA form, the CDR3 reads TGTGCCAGCATTCCCGGGACAGATAATTCACCCCTCCACTTT.

This clonotype was counted many times. The rearrangement links TRBV5-1 to TRBJ2-5; 9 nucleotides align to TRBD1. Germline V gene sequence: CDR1 SGHRS, CDR2 YFSETQ. The CDR3 is 14 residues long. The V and J ends lost 3 bases and 5 bases, in that order; junction bases with no gene match: 5. The CDR3 bases are TGCGCCAGCAGCTGGGGACAGGGAAGGGAGACCCAGTACTTC. Its protein product is CASSWGQGRETQYF. The variable domain in full, completed from reference TRBV5-1 and TRBJ2-5, reads KAGVTQTPRYLIKTRGQQVTLSCSPISGHRSVSWYQQTPGQGLQFLFEYFSETQRNKGNFPGRFSGRQFSNSRSEMNVSTLELGDSALYLCASSWGQGRETQYFGPGTRLLVL.

This clonotype was found many times. The chain carries TRBV2 and TRBJ1-6, with unresolved D. CDR1 is SNHLY and CDR2 is FYNNEI in the germline V gene. With 3 bases removed from V and 7 bases from J, the gap between germline ends came to 13 bases. The CDR3 runs 15 residues. The CDR3 region is CASSEVETRNSPLHF. The CDR3 DNA follows: TGTGCCAGCAGTGAGGTGGAGACGAGGAATTCACCCCTCCACTTT. Full variable domain (rest looked up from reference TRBV2 and TRBJ1-6): EPEVTQTPSHQVTQMGQEVILRCVPISNHLYFYWYRQILGQKVEFLVSFYNNEISEKSEIFDDQFSVERPDGSNFTLKIRSTKLEDSAMYFCASSEVETRNSPLHFGNGTRLTVT.

This clonotype was picked up many times. The gene calls are TRBV6-1 and TRBJ2-1; possible D gene TRBD2, 6 bases. Trimming stripped 7 bases from V and 5 bases from J, with 18 bases between. Germline loops: CDR1 MNHNS, CDR2 SASEGT. The CDR3 sequence is 15 residues long. The CDR3 is CASKNMGEANNEQFF. The CDR3 coding sequence is TGTGCCAGCAAGAACATGGGGGAGGCGAACAATGAGCAGTTCTTC.

Details on this clonotype: A far larger clone differs by one base, so this is likely a read error. The chain links TRBV7-2 to TRBJ2-7; 10 bases are shared with TRBD2. Germline CDR1 SGHTA, CDR2 FQGNSA. V lost 2 bases and J lost 7; bases outside the gene matches: 8. The CDR3 runs to 15 residues. The DNA of the CDR3 is TGTGCCAGCAGCTTAAGATGGACTAGCGGCAATGAGCAGTACTTC. Its protein product is CASSLRWTSGNEQYF.